This TCR beta chain was sequenced during a study of beta chain features in type 1 diabetes. This clone turned up a few times. The isolated RNA, all of it, was reverse transcribed, so expressed TCRB transcripts were what got sequenced. Measured with immunoSEQ multiplex PCR; TCRdb has only the in-frame clones, and not every one. The table records 350,000 to 450,000 clones, less than 15% of them present only once. Germline V gene sequence: CDR1 SQVTM, CDR2 ANQGSEA. V gave up 5 bases and J gave up 5 bases, with 21 bases separating them. The CDR3 has 15 amino acids. Specimen: naive CD4+ T cells from blood. The gene calls are TRBV29-1 and TRBJ2-5, with a tentative D call TRBD2 (5 bases). This receptor was obtained from a young woman in good health. As DNA, the CDR3 is TGCAGCGTTCAACCGGGGTCCGGGTTTCGGGAGACCCAGTACTTC. As protein: CSVQPGSGFRETQYF.